These 8 T cell receptor beta chains originate from one sample sequenced in a study of OX40 agonist ivuxolimab in advanced cancers. The table came from immunoSEQ multiplex PCR; TCRdb's copy has only in-frame clones and leaves some out. This sample yields 45,000 or so clones, of which more than 65% are seen a single time; roughly 2.5% belongs to the top ten. The sequences come from CD4+ or CD8+ T cells sorted from blood, collected in a trial of the OX40 agonist ivuxolimab. Receptors were obtained from an adult with an advanced solid tumor such as melanoma, head and neck, liver or kidney cancer.

The sample holds one count of this clone. In DNA form, the CDR3 reads TGTGCCAGTAGCTTGACAGGAAAGAGGAGGCCCTACGAGCAGTACTTC. This translates into CASSLTGKRRPYEQYF. This chain connects TRBV19 to TRBJ2-7; D is perhaps TRBD1 (6 bases). The germline CDR1 and CDR2 sequences are LNHDA and SQIVND (reference sequence). The V gene lost 6 bases and the J gene lost 2 bases, with 20 bases spanning the gap. The CDR3 has 16 residues.

The CDR3 loop reads CASSQSGLAGVKSYEQYF. In nucleotides, the CDR3 is TGTGCCAGCAGCCAATCGGGACTAGCGGGAGTTAAGTCCTACGAGCAGTACTTC. The V and J genes are TRBV7-8 and TRBJ2-7, with 14 nucleotides matching TRBD2. The CDR3 covers 18 residues. Germline-derived CDR1 and CDR2 are SGHVS and FQNEAQ. With 5 bases clipped from V and 1 base from J, the junction kept 10 bases outside the gene matches. Full variable domain (rest looked up from reference TRBV7-8 and TRBJ2-7): GAGVSQSPRYKVAKRGQDVALRCDPISGHVSLFWYQQALGQGPEFLTYFQNEAQLDKSGLPSDRFFAERPEGSVSTLKIQRTQQEDSAVYLCASSQSGLAGVKSYEQYFGPGTRLTVT.

The V gene is TRBV19, the J gene TRBJ1-2; D may be TRBD1 (5 bases). Germline CDR1 is LNHDA and CDR2 is SQIVND (reference sequence). The CDR3 has 12 residues. Between the trimmed V and J ends, which lost 10 bases and 4 bases, there was a span of 13 bases. The CDR3 spells CANPTGLYGYTF. The CDR3 nucleotides are TGTGCCAATCCCACAGGTCTCTATGGCTACACCTTC.

The CDR3 DNA sequence: TGTGCCAGCAGCTTGTCAGGGGGCCGCTATGGCTACACCTTC. Translation gives CASSLSGGRYGYTF. V is TRBV7-2 and J is TRBJ1-2; 8 nucleotides align to TRBD1. Germline trimming cut 3 bases from V and 4 bases from J; bases unmatched to any gene: 4. Germline V CDR1 and CDR2: SGHTA, FQGNSA. The CDR3 contains 14 residues.

The chain links TRBV2 to TRBJ2-7; tentative D call: TRBD1 (5 bases). Per germline, CDR1 SNHLY and CDR2 FYNNEI. The V and J ends lost 3 bases and 2 bases respectively, with 14 bases between them. This CDR3 is 15 amino acids long. CDR3 DNA: TGTGCCAGCAGTGAGATGGGGCAGGTAGCCTACGAGCAGTACTTC. This codes for CASSEMGQVAYEQYF.

The rearrangement joins TRBV19 to TRBJ2-1, with a tentative D call TRBD1 (6 bases). V dropped 1 base and J dropped 3 bases, with 19 bases sitting between them. Germline CDR1 is LNHDA and CDR2 is SQIVND (reference sequence). There are 18 residues in the CDR3. The CDR3 DNA reads TGTGCCAGTAGTATAGTCCCCCCTGGACAGCTATTCTACAATGAGCAGTTCTTC. Translation gives CASSIVPPGQLFYNEQFF. The complete variable domain, with remaining parts taken from reference TRBV19 and TRBJ2-1, reads DGGITQSPKYLFRKEGQNVTLSCEQNLNHDAMYWYRQDPGQGLRLIYYSQIVNDFQKGDIAEGYSVSREKKESFPLTVTSAQKNPTAFYLCASSIVPPGQLFYNEQFFGPGTRLTVL.

The chain uses TRBV28 and TRBJ1-1; D remains ambiguous. The CDR3 contains 14 residues. Germline CDR1 reads MDHEN; CDR2 reads SYDVKM. Deletions cut 7 bases from V and 4 bases from J, with 16 bases between. CDR3 in amino acids: CASTPQSDTTEAFF. DNA for the CDR3: TGTGCCAGCACCCCCCAGTCGGATACCACTGAAGCTTTCTTT.

The chain recombines TRBV7-3 with TRBJ1-6; D uncertain. CDR1 and CDR2 from the germline V gene are SGHTA and FQGTGA. The CDR3 covers 15 residues. The ends were cut back, 5 bases at V and 9 bases at J, with 17 bases in the middle. DNA of the CDR3: TGTGCCAGCAGCCAACTACCCGGTTGGGGTTCACCCCTCCACTTT. As protein: CASSQLPGWGSPLHF.